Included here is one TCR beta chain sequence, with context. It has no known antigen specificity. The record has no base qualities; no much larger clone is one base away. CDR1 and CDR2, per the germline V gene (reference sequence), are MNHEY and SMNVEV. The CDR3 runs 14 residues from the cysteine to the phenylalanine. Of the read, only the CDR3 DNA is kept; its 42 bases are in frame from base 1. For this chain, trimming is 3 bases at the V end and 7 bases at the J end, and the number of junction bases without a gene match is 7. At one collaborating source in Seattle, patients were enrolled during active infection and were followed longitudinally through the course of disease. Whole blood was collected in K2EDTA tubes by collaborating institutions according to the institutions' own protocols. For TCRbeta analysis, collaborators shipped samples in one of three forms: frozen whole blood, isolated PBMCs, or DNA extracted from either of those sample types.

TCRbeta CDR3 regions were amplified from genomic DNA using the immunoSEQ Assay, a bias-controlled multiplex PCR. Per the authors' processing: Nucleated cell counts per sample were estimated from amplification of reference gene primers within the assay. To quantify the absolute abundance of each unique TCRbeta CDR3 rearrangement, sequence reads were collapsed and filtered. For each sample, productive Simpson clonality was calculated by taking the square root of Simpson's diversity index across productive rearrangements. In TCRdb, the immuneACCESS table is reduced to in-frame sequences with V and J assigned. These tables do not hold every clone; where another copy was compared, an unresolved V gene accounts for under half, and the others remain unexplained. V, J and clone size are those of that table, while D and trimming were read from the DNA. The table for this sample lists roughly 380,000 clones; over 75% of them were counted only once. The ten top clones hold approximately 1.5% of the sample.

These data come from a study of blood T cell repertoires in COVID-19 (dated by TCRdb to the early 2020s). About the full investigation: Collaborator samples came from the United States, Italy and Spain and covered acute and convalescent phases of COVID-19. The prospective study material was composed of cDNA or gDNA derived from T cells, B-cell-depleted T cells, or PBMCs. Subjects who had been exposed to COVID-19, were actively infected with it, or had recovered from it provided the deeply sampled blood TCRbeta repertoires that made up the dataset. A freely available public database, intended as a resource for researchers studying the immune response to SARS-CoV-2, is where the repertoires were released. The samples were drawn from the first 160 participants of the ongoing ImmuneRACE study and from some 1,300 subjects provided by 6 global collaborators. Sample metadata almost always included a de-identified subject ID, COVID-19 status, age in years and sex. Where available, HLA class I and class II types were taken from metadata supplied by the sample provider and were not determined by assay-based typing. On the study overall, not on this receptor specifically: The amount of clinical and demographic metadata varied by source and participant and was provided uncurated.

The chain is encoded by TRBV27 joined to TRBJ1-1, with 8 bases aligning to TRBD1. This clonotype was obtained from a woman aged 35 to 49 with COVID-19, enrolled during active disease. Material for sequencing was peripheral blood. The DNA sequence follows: TGTGCCAGCAGTTTTTCAGGGGGCCGGGGTGAAGCTTTCTTT. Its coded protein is CASSFSGGRGEAFF.